Following are 7 T cell receptor beta chains from one sample sequenced in a study of blood T cells in healthy people across ages. With a J-beta primer mix and a sample-barcoded 5' primer, a second PCR ran 7 to 11 cycles. MiXCR, applied by TCRdb to the 5' RACE reads, yields one record per CDR3 protein. Of 700,000 to 800,000 distinct CDR3 sequences detected, 40% to 45% appear once; the ten largest clones hold around 20%. Sequenced material: blood. Source of these receptors: a woman aged 55-70 years in good health.

This clonotype was observed a handful of times. This sequence joins TRBV20-1 and TRBJ1-1; D is possibly TRBD1 (5 bases). This CDR3 region has 16 residues. CDR1 DFQATT and CDR2 SNEGSKA come from the germline V gene (reference sequence). Trimming shortened V by 1 base and J by 4 bases, and 19 bases separated the two germline ends. In DNA, the CDR3 is TGCAGTGCTAGAGTAAGCGGGCGGGGGACGGGCACTGAAGCTTTCTTT. Amino acid sequence: CSARVSGRGTGTEAFF.

This clonotype was seen repeatedly, ten times or more. The rearrangement links TRBV29-1 to TRBJ2-7; unclear D gene. Trimming left V 4 bases short and J 2 bases short, with 6 bases between. The germline gives CDR1 SQVTM, CDR2 ANQGSEA. This CDR3 contains 11 residues. The CDR3 DNA reads TGCAGCGTTGCAGGTACCTACGAGCAGTACTTC. Protein product: CSVAGTYEQYF.

The chain uses TRBV24-1 and TRBJ2-3; 9 bases agree with TRBD2. CDR3 length equals 15 residues. Trimming took 5 bases from V and 2 from J; bases not matched to a gene: 4. CDR1 and CDR2 (germline): KGHDR, SFDVKD. The CDR3 DNA reads TGTGCCACCAGTGGGGGCGGGAGGGTCACAGATACGCAGTATTTT. Amino acids: CATSGGGRVTDTQYF.

This clonotype was seen a few times. The rearrangement uses TRBV2 and TRBJ2-7; D call uncertain. Germline assignment: CDR1 SNHLY and CDR2 FYNNEI. CDR3 size: 12 residues. V was clipped by 1 base and J by 9 bases, with 10 bases between them. The CDR3 is CASSEVDARQYF. The CDR3 nucleotides are TGTGCCAGCAGTGAAGTCGACGCCCGGCAGTACTTC.

This clonotype was recorded many times. The chain carries TRBV12-3 or TRBV12-4 and TRBJ1-2; tentative D call: TRBD1 (5 bases). This CDR3 comprises 13 residues. The V end lost 7 bases, the J end lost 3 bases, and 12 bases lay between the germline ends. The CDR3 region is CASIPQGDYGYTF. CDR3 DNA sequence: TGTGCCAGCATTCCCCAGGGAGACTATGGCTACACCTTC.

The chain combines TRBV28 with TRBJ2-7; 7 nucleotides match TRBD2. With V trimmed by 2 bases and J by 1 base, 17 bases remained unmatched. The length of the CDR3 is 19 residues. The germline CDR1 and CDR2 sequences are MDHEN and SYDVKM. Here the CDR3 reads CASSLRWVWSGKRSYEQYF. As DNA, the CDR3 is TGTGCCAGCAGTTTAAGGTGGGTTTGGAGCGGGAAGAGATCCTACGAGCAGTACTTC.

V gene TRBV9 combines with J gene TRBJ1-2; TRBD1 matches 9 bases. The trim removed 3 bases at V and 7 bases at J, leaving 4 bases unmatched. Germline CDR1 is SGDLS and CDR2 is YYNGEE. This CDR3 spans 13 amino acids. The CDR3 loop is CASSDGTGCGYTF. The CDR3 DNA is TGTGCCAGCAGCGACGGGACAGGGTGTGGCTACACCTTC.